The clone carrying this TCR beta chain was recorded a few times. Its antigen is as yet unknown. This specimen comes from a study of blood T cells in healthy people across ages. Overall study results and limits: It was the long-lived donors that had more naive CD4+ cells and higher diversity than aged donors.

From germline, CDR1 is SGHRS and CDR2 YFSETQ. This CDR3 comprises 15 residues. V dropped 2 bases and J dropped 2; count of bases not matched to a gene: 2. The second PCR ran about 6 to 12 cycles with a sample-barcoded 5' primer and J-beta primers. TCRdb redid the calling of the 5' RACE reads with MiXCR, one entry per CDR3 protein. The sample includes 1.5 million to 2 million distinct CDR3 sequences, around half seen only once; the top ten take roughly 2%. V usage is TRBV5-1 and J usage is TRBJ2-4, with 9 bases fitting TRBD1. Sequenced: blood. The TCR originated in a woman aged 40 to 49 in good health. The CDR3 DNA is TGCGCCAGCAGCTTACAGGGGGCGTCCAAAAACATTCAGTACTTC. Amino acids: CASSLQGASKNIQYF.